This T cell receptor (beta chain) emerged from a study of cytomegalovirus exposure and HLA in healthy donors. The PCR made use of 60 Vbeta and 13 Jbeta primers. Profiled with immunoSEQ multiplex PCR; TCRdb holds only in-frame clones, not every one. This sample has 100,000 to 150,000 clones; around 76% occur once, and the top ten carry roughly 13%. CDR3 length equals 14 residues. The V end lost 3 bases, the J end lost 4 bases, and 13 bases lay between the germline ends. The germline V gene encodes CDR1 SNHLY and CDR2 FYNNEI. The sequenced sample consisted of PBMCs. The sequence came from a woman aged 60-75 years in good health and CMV-seropositive. The chain couples TRBV2 to TRBJ2-7; D is unclear. The CDR3 region has the DNA TGTGCCAGCAGTGATTTAAGAGGTCTGTACGAGCAGTACTTC. It yields the protein CASSDLRGLYEQYF.